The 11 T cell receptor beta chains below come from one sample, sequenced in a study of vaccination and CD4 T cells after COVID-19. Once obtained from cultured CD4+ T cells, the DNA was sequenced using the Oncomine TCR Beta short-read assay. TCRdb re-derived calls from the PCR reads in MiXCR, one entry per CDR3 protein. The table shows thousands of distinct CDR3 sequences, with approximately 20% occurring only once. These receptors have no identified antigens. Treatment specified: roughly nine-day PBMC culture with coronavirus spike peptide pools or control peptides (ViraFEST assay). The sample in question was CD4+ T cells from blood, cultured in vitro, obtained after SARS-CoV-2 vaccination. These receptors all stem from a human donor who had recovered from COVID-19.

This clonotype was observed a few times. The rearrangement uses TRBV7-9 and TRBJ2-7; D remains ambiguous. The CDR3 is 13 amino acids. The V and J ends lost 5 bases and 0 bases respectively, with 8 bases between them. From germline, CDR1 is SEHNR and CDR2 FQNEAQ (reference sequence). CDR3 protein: CASSPPVSYEQYF. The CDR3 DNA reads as TGTGCCAGCAGCCCTCCCGTCTCCTACGAGCAGTACTTC. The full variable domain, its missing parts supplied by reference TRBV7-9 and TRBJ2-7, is DTGVSQNPRHKITKRGQNVTFRCDPISEHNRLYWYRQTLGQGPEFLTYFQNEAQLEKSRLLSDRFSAERPKGSFSTLEIQRTEQGDSAMYLCASSPPVSYEQYFGPGTRLTVT.

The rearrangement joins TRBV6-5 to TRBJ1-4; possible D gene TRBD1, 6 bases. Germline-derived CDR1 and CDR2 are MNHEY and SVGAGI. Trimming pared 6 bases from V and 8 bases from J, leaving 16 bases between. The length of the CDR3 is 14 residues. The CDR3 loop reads CASRLLPTGEKLFF. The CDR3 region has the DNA TGTGCCAGCAGATTACTCCCCACAGGGGAAAAACTGTTTTTT.

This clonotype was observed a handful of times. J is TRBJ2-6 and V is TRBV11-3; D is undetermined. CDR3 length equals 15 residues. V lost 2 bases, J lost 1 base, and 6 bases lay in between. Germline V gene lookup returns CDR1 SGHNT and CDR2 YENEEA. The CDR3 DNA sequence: TGTGCCAGCAGCTTAATGCAGTCTGGGGCCAACGTCCTGACTTTC. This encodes CASSLMQSGANVLTF.

CDR3 amino acids: CASHRGQRTLRSYNEQFF. As DNA, the CDR3 is TGCGCCAGCCACCGGGGACAAAGGACATTAAGGTCCTACAATGAGCAGTTCTTC. The genes are TRBV10-2 and TRBJ2-1, with D possibly matching TRBD1 (6 bases). Germline loops: CDR1 WSHSY, CDR2 SAAADI. The V end was cut by 8 bases, the J end by 1 base, with 24 bases between. The CDR3 loop spans 18 amino acids.

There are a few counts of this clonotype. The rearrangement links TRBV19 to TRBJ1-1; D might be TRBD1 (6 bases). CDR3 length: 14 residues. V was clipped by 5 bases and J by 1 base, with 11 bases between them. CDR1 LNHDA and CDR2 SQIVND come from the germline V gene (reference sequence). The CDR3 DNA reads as TGTGCCAGTAGTTTCGGGACACAGAACACTGAAGCTTTCTTT. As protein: CASSFGTQNTEAFF.

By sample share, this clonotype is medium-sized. This CDR3 is CSALTSGAYQETQYF. CDR3 bases: TGCAGTGCCCTGACTAGCGGTGCGTACCAAGAGACCCAGTACTTC. The rearrangement joins TRBV20-1 to TRBJ2-5; 9 nucleotides agree with TRBD2. With 6 bases clipped from V and 0 bases from J, the junction kept 8 bases outside the gene matches. Germline-derived CDR1 and CDR2 are DFQATT and SNEGSKA (reference sequence). The CDR3 is 15 amino acids.

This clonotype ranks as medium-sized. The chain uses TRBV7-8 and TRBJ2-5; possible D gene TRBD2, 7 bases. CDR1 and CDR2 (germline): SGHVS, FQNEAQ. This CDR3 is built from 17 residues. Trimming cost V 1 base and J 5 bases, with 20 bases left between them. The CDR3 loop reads CASSLVFSGGAQETQYF. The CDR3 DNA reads TGTGCCAGCAGCTTAGTTTTTAGTGGGGGGGCCCAGGAGACCCAGTACTTC.

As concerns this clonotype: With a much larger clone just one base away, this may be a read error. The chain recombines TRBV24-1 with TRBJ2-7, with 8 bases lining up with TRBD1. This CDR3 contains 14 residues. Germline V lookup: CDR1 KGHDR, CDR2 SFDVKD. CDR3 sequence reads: CVTSDQDREDEQYF. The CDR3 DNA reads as TGTGTCACCAGTGACCAGGACAGGGAGGACGAGCAGTACTTC.

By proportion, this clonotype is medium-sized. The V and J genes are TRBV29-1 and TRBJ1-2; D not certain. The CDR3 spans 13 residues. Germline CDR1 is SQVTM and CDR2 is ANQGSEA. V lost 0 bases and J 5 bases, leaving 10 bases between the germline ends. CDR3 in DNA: TGCAGCGTTGAAGATCCGTTCAGTTATGGCTACACCTTC. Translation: CSVEDPFSYGYTF. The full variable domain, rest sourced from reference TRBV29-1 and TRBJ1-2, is SAVISQKPSRDICQRGTSLTIQCQVDSQVTMMFWYRQQPGQSLTLIATANQGSEATYESGFVIDKFPISRPNLTFSTLTVSNMSPEDSSIYLCSVEDPFSYGYTFGSGTRLTVV.

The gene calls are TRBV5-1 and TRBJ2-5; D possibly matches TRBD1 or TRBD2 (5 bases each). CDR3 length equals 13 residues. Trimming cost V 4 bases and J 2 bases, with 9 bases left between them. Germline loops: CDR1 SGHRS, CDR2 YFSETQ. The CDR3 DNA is TGCGCCAGCAGCCCGGGACCTCAAGAGACCCAGTACTTC. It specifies CASSPGPQETQYF.

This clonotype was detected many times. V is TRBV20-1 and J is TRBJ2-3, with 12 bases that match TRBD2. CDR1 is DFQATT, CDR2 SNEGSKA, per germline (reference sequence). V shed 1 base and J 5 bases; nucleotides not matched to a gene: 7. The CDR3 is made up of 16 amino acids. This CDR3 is CSARAPGLAGGDTQYF. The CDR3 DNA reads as TGCAGTGCTAGAGCACCGGGACTAGCGGGTGGAGATACGCAGTATTTT.